The rows below give T cell receptor beta chains drawn from one sample of a study of immune cell composition in non-small cell lung cancer. Assay used: immunoSEQ multiplex PCR; TCRdb lists only in-frame clones, some missing. Of a few thousand clones in the sample, 65% to 70% were seen once. The sample was non-adjacent lung tissue. The receptor set was obtained from a human donor with non-small cell lung cancer. The CDR3 runs from the conserved cysteine through the conserved F or W. Each record gives: V gene, D gene, J gene, clone size, CDR3 protein, CDR3 DNA. D genes are given only for firm matches. For some rows the clone size is stated as once, few or many, or as a class when expanded; others skip it.

TRBV9	-	TRBJ2-1	-	CASSVEGDFYNEQFF	TGTGCCAGCAGCGTAGAAGGGGATTTCTACAATGAGCAGTTCTTC
TRBV5-4	-	TRBJ2-7	-	CASSLDRNEQYF	TGTGCCAGCAGCCTTGACAGGAACGAGCAGTACTTC
TRBV29-1	TRBD1	TRBJ2-7	-	CSVITGTGTTDEQYF	TGCAGCGTTATAACCGGGACAGGGACGACGGACGAGCAGTACTTC
TRBV4-1	-	TRBJ1-2	medium-sized	CASSQLGLYGYTF	TGCGCCAGCAGCCAATTGGGGCTCTATGGCTACACCTTC
TRBV5-1	-	TRBJ2-7	-	CASSLDYGSYEQYF	TGCGCCAGCAGCTTGGACTACGGTTCGTACGAGCAGTACTTC
TRBV7-8	-	TRBJ2-7	-	CASSLVRGEQYF	TGTGCCAGCAGCTTAGTCAGGGGCGAGCAGTACTTC
TRBV5-1	-	TRBJ2-7	-	CASSPTAGPLSEQYF	TGCGCCAGCAGCCCGACGGCAGGGCCGTTATCCGAGCAGTACTTC
TRBV29-1	-	TRBJ1-3	-	CSVTEGNTIYF	TGCAGCGTTACGGAGGGAAACACCATATATTTT
TRBV6-5	-	TRBJ2-1	-	CASSWGGPYNEQFF	TGTGCCAGCAGTTGGGGGGGCCCTTACAATGAGCAGTTCTTC
TRBV4-3	TRBD2	TRBJ2-7	few	CASSQGTSVGYEQYF	TGCGCCAGCAGCCAAGGGACTAGCGTGGGCTACGAGCAGTACTTC
TRBV13	-	TRBJ2-7	-	CASSALGRDSYEQYF	TGTGCCAGCAGCGCCCTGGGGCGGGATTCCTACGAGCAGTACTTC
TRBV19	-	TRBJ1-1	-	CASKGVSLNTEAFF	TGTGCCAGTAAAGGGGTCTCCCTGAACACTGAAGCTTTCTTT